These 24 T cell receptor beta chains came from one sample sequenced in a study of T cell repertoires in cytomegalovirus infection. TCRdb processed the reads anew with MiXCR; each CDR3 protein has one entry. The sample holds approximately 630,000 distinct CDR3 sequences, around 24% seen once. Sequenced sample: CD8+ T cells from PBMCs. These TCRs come from a human donor in good health (CMV status not recorded). Some clones in this sample may be carry-over from other donors' samples.

Comment on this clonotype: A much larger clone sits a single nucleotide away, making a read error possible. V is TRBV7-4 and J is TRBJ1-1; D gene ambiguous. The CDR3 extends over 11 amino acids. The V gene lost 5 bases and the J gene lost 1 base, with 2 bases spanning the gap. CDR1 is SGHVT and CDR2 is SQSDAQ in the germline V gene. CDR3 sequence: CASSKNTEAFF. CDR3 DNA: TGTGCCAGCAGCAAGAACACTGAAGCTTTCTTT.

The V gene is TRBV20-1, the J gene TRBJ2-5, with TRBD1 identical over 10 bases. J lost 4 bases, V lost 5 bases, and 7 bases had no gene match. Germline V lookup: CDR1 DFQATT, CDR2 SNEGSKA (reference sequence). The CDR3 has 14 residues. The CDR3 bases are TGCAGTGCTGGAGGACAGGGGGTAGGAGAGACCCAGTACTTC. Protein sequence: CSAGGQGVGETQYF.

This clonotype was picked up many times. This chain uses TRBV14 with TRBJ2-7, with a weak D call TRBD1 (6 bases). Trimming removed 4 bases at V and 2 bases at J, with 9 bases between. CDR3 length: 13 amino acids. Germline CDR1 SGHDN, CDR2 FVKESK. The CDR3 spells CASSLRTAYEQYF. In nucleotides, the CDR3 is TGTGCCAGCAGCCTTAGGACAGCCTACGAGCAGTACTTC. The full variable domain, rest sourced from reference TRBV14 and TRBJ2-7, is EAGVTQFPSHSVIEKGQTVTLRCDPISGHDNLYWYRRVMGKEIKFLLHFVKESKQDESGMPNNRFLAERTGGTYSTLKVQPAELEDSGVYFCASSLRTAYEQYFGPGTRLTVT.

This clonotype came up many times. The genes are TRBV7-8 and TRBJ1-5; D might be TRBD1 (5 bases). Germline CDR1 and CDR2: SGHVS and FQNEAQ. Trimming took 5 bases from V and 1 from J, leaving 15 bases between them. CDR3 length: 16 residues. CDR3 loop: CASSPLGRESNQPQHF. The CDR3 coding sequence is TGTGCCAGCAGCCCGTTGGGCAGGGAAAGCAATCAGCCCCAGCATTTT.

The DNA for the CDR3 is TGCAGTGGGTCGAATTGGGACAGGGGAACAGATACGCAGTATTTT. Translating gives CSGSNWDRGTDTQYF. The chain links TRBV20-1 to TRBJ2-3, with 10 positions matching TRBD1. Germline V gene lookup returns CDR1 DFQATT and CDR2 SNEGSKA (reference sequence). This CDR3 spans 15 amino acids. The V segment lost 7 bases and the J segment 3 bases; nucleotides outside the gene matches: 10.

As concerns this clonotype: Possible read error: a much larger clone is one base away. The J gene is TRBJ2-3, the V gene TRBV7-2, with D unclear. This CDR3 comprises 17 residues. Germline CDR1 SGHTA, CDR2 FQGNSA. The V end lost 0 bases, the J end lost 0 bases, and 13 bases lay between the germline ends. The CDR3 DNA reads TGTGCCAGCAGCTTAGCGCCGGAACTAACTAGCACAGATACGCAGTATTTT. Translation gives CASSLAPELTSTDTQYF. The full variable domain, completed using reference TRBV7-2 and TRBJ2-3, is GAGVSQSPSNKVTEKGKDVELRCDPISGHTALYWYRQSLGQGLEFLIYFQGNSAPDKSGLPSDRFSAERTGGSVSTLTIQRTQQEDSAVYLCASSLAPELTSTDTQYFGPGTRLTVL.

The chain couples TRBV28 to TRBJ2-2; D may be TRBD1 or TRBD2 (7 bases each). From germline, CDR1 is MDHEN and CDR2 SYDVKM. V was cut by 6 bases and J by 8 bases, with 19 bases left in between. The CDR3 extends over 15 amino acids. The CDR3 coding sequence is TGTGCCAGCAGCCGGGGGGACAGTCTTCGAGGGGAGCTGTTTTTT. Its translation is CASSRGDSLRGELFF.

V is TRBV20-1 and J is TRBJ1-1; D is uncertain. The CDR3 contains 16 residues. From germline, CDR1 is DFQATT and CDR2 SNEGSKA (reference sequence). V shed 0 bases and J shed 4 bases, with 18 bases lying between them. The CDR3 DNA reads TGCAGTGCTAGAGATCCCCGGGGAAGGATCGGCACTGAAGCTTTCTTT. This encodes CSARDPRGRIGTEAFF.

On this clonotype: No DNA is shown, since the ends of the CDR3 on it are uncertain; the CDR3 is the one TCRdb lists. The V call is TRBV13, the J call TRBJ2-1; TRBD1, as called in the table, went unchecked against the DNA. From its first to its last residue, the CDR3 has 15 amino acids. CDR1 PRHDT and CDR2 FYEKMQ come from the germline V gene (reference sequence). CDR3: CASSSSGQGFNEQFF.

At least ten counts were recorded for this clonotype. V gene TRBV6-5 combines with J gene TRBJ2-3; 9 bases agree with TRBD2. CDR3 length: 16 amino acids. The V segment lost 0 bases and the J segment 3 bases; nucleotides outside the gene matches: 4. Germline V gene sequence: CDR1 MNHEY, CDR2 SVGAGI. The CDR3 bases are TGTGCCAGCAGTTACTCGATCAGCGGGGGGACAGATACGCAGTATTTT. Protein product: CASSYSISGGTDTQYF.

The V call is TRBV10-3, the J call TRBJ2-7, with 12 positions matching TRBD2. V dropped 2 bases and J dropped 6; count of bases not matched to a gene: 5. The germline V gene has CDR1 ENHRY and CDR2 SYGVKD. The CDR3 length is 15 residues. The CDR3 protein is CAISEPTSGGLEQYF. The CDR3 nucleotides read TGTGCCATCAGTGAGCCGACTAGCGGGGGTCTCGAGCAGTACTTC.

This clonotype has only a few counts. The rearrangement links TRBV5-1 to TRBJ2-5; the D gene could be TRBD1 or TRBD2 (5 bases each). Deletions cut 0 bases from V and 2 bases from J, with 23 bases between. This CDR3 has 19 amino acids. Germline values: CDR1 SGHRS, CDR2 YFSETQ. The CDR3 DNA sequence: TGCGCCAGCAGCTTGGCTTGGTTTGGGCAGGGAGAACTTCAAGAGACCCAGTACTTC. Translating gives CASSLAWFGQGELQETQYF.

Of note for this clonotype: A single base separates this from a much larger clone, so it may be a read error. The chain recombines TRBV7-9 with TRBJ2-7; 9 bases map to TRBD1. Germline CDR1 reads SEHNR; CDR2 reads FQNEAQ (reference sequence). There are 16 residues in the CDR3. Here the CDR3 reads CVSSSEAQGAGYEQYF. The CDR3 coding sequence is TGTGTCAGCAGCTCAGAAGCACAGGGGGCTGGATACGAGCAGTACTTC.

The chain is built from TRBV6-2 or TRBV6-3 and TRBJ2-5, with D possibly being TRBD2 (7 bases). The CDR3 length is 13 residues. V lost 8 bases and J 4 bases, leaving 14 bases between the germline ends. Germline-derived CDR1 and CDR2 are MNHEY and SVGEGT. The CDR3 here is CASYGGGRETQYF. The CDR3 DNA sequence: TGTGCCAGCTATGGGGGGGGGCGAGAGACCCAGTACTTC.

This clonotype was seen ten or more times. The chain recombines TRBV7-9 with TRBJ2-3; 8 nucleotides match TRBD1. This CDR3 has 16 amino acids. Germline loops: CDR1 SEHNR, CDR2 FQNEAQ (reference sequence). After removal of 5 bases from V and 4 bases from J, the junction contained 11 bases not matched to a gene. CDR3 in DNA: TGTGCCAGCAGCGGGCTGGGGGACAGGTATCCAGATACGCAGTATTTT. Translating gives CASSGLGDRYPDTQYF.

CDR3 protein: CASSIRQGWNEQYF. CDR3 bases: TGTGCCAGCAGCATACGACAGGGGTGGAACGAGCAGTACTTC. The chain recombines TRBV3-1 with TRBJ2-7, with 8 nucleotides matching TRBD1. V trimming: 5 bases; J trimming: 5 bases; junction bases outside the gene matches: 8. Germline assignment: CDR1 LGHDT and CDR2 YNNKEL (reference sequence). The CDR3 consists of 14 residues.

This clonotype was recorded at least ten times. V is TRBV7-8 and J is TRBJ2-1, with D perhaps TRBD1 (6 bases). This CDR3 region has 14 residues. Per germline, CDR1 SGHVS and CDR2 FQNEAQ. V lost 3 bases and J lost 4, with 10 bases in between. CDR3: CASSFGTMYNEQFF. The DNA for the CDR3 is TGTGCCAGCAGCTTTGGGACAATGTACAATGAGCAGTTCTTC.

This clonotype was counted between two and nine times. The chain combines TRBV5-6 with TRBJ2-1; weak D call: TRBD2 (6 bases). This CDR3 has 15 residues. CDR1 is SGHDT, CDR2 YYEEEE, per germline. V was pared by 5 bases and J by 3 bases, with 15 bases between. CDR3 in DNA: TGTGCCAGCAGAACCCCGGCTAGCGACTACAATGAGCAGTTCTTC. As protein: CASRTPASDYNEQFF.

This clonotype was counted only a few times. The V call is TRBV19, the J call TRBJ2-1; D uncertain. Per the germline V gene, CDR1 is LNHDA and CDR2 is SQIVND (reference sequence). The V and J ends lost 1 base and 0 bases respectively, with 10 bases between them. The CDR3 covers 16 residues. This chain's CDR3 is CASSIVPVSSYNEQFF. DNA for the CDR3: TGTGCCAGTAGTATAGTTCCGGTAAGCTCCTACAATGAGCAGTTCTTC.

In DNA form, the CDR3 reads TGTGCCAGCAGCCCCTCGGCGTCTGGGGCCAACGTCCTGACTTTC. It encodes CASSPSASGANVLTF. The chain uses TRBV6-5 and TRBJ2-6; D remains unclear. CDR1 is MNHEY, CDR2 SVGAGI, per germline. The CDR3 extends over 15 amino acids. V shed 6 bases and J shed 1 base, with 10 bases lying between them.

This clonotype was observed a few times. The V and J genes are TRBV27 and TRBJ1-1; D is ambiguous. This CDR3 comprises 14 residues. With 5 bases removed from V and 1 base from J, the gap between germline ends came to 11 bases. Germline V gives CDR1 MNHEY, CDR2 SMNVEV (reference sequence). The CDR3 sequence is CASSTSAGNTEAFF. DNA of the CDR3: TGTGCCAGCAGTACCTCCGCAGGGAACACTGAAGCTTTCTTT.

This clonotype was observed a handful of times. V gene TRBV29-1 combines with J gene TRBJ1-1; maybe TRBD1 (5 bases). The germline V and J ends were trimmed by 4 bases and 5 bases, with 11 bases remaining between them. CDR3 length equals 12 residues. Per germline, CDR1 SQVTM and CDR2 ANQGSEA. CDR3 loop: CSVGGTRTEAFF. For the CDR3, the DNA is TGCAGCGTTGGGGGGACGAGGACTGAAGCTTTCTTT.

Note on this clonotype: A much more abundant neighbour one base away suggests this may be a read error. The gene calls are TRBV12-3 or TRBV12-4 and TRBJ1-5; TRBD1 is a possible D gene (5 bases). CDR3 length: 15 residues. In nucleotides, the CDR3 is TGTGCCAGCAGTTTTAGCTGGACACTCAATCGGCCCCAGCATTTT. It encodes CASSFSWTLNRPQHF.

The chain joins TRBV11-3 to TRBJ2-1; 7 bases agree with TRBD1. Germline values: CDR1 SGHNT, CDR2 YENEEA. V lost 8 bases and J lost 9; bases outside the gene matches: 13. The CDR3 length is 14 residues. CDR3 DNA: TGTGCCAGCTCCTCAAGACAGGGTCGCGCTGAGCAGTTCTTC. Protein product: CASSSRQGRAEQFF.